Listed below are T cell receptor beta chains from one sample, sequenced in a study of blood T cell repertoires in COVID-19. Data came from immunoSEQ multiplex PCR; TCRdb stores just in-frame clones and leaves some out. This sample has hundreds of thousands of clones, with roughly 86% found just once. The sequenced material came from peripheral blood. These receptors all stem from a human donor in a cohort sampled during active COVID-19. Each CDR3 is given with its conserved first and last residue. D genes are given only for firm matches. Only some rows state a clone size, as once, few, many or a class for expanded clones.

TRBD1	TRBV18	TRBJ1-3	NA	TGTGCCAGCTCACCCACCTCACGGACAGGCGCGGGAAACACCATATATTTT	CASSPTSRTGAGNTIYF
TRBD1	TRBV6-6	TRBJ2-7	NA	TGTGCCAGCAGTCCCGGGACAGATAATCCAGATGTTGATACCGCGGGCGAGCAGTACTTC	CASSPGTDNPDVDTAGEQYF
TRBD2	TRBV28	TRBJ2-5	once	TGTGCCAGCAGTTTTGTATTATTGTTCAGCGGGGGGGAAGAGACCCAGTACTTC	CASSFVLLFSGGEETQYF
NA	TRBV12-3/TRBV12-4	TRBJ1-1	NA	TGTGCCAGCAGTTTAACCACCACGGGAGCTTTCTTT	CASSLTTTGAFF
TRBD1	TRBV11-2	TRBJ2-7	NA	TGTGCCAGCAGCCCTCGGTCGAGGACAGGGGCTATCTACGAGCAGTACTTC	CASSPRSRTGAIYEQYF
TRBD2	TRBV5-1	TRBJ2-5	NA	TGCGCCAGCAGCCCCCTAGGACTAGCGGTGCCCCCTGGGTCCCAGTACTTC	CASSPLGLAVPPGSQYF
TRBD1	TRBV24-1	TRBJ2-2	NA	TGTGCCACCAGTGAACAGGGGGCCGGCACCGGGGAGCTGTTTTTT	CATSEQGAGTGELFF
NA	TRBV10-3	TRBJ2-5	NA	TGTGCCATCAGCTTGACAGGCCTGACGACGGAGACCCAGTACTTC	CAISLTGLTTETQYF
NA	TRBV30	TRBJ2-7	few	TGTGCCTGGGGATCCGGGGGCTACGAGCAGTACTTC	CAWGSGGYEQYF
TRBD1	TRBV7-2	TRBJ1-5	few	TGTGCCAGCAGCCCAGGACAGGGGTACAATCAGCCCCAGCATTTT	CASSPGQGYNQPQHF
NA	TRBV11-2	TRBJ2-1	NA	TGTGCCAGCAGCTTAGACCCCGGGTCTGGTTCCTCCTACAATGAGCAGTTCTTC	CASSLDPGSGSSYNEQFF
NA	TRBV5-1	TRBJ2-1	once	TGCGCCAGCAGCTTACAGGGACACACATACAATGAGCAGTTCTTC	CASSLQGHTYNEQFF
NA	TRBV19	TRBJ1-1	NA	TGTGCCAGTCAGGGCCTCTCGGTTGTAGCTTTCTTT	CASQGLSVVAFF
TRBD2	TRBV10-1	TRBJ2-7	NA	TGCGCCAGCAGGAGGGGTAGCGGGAGTCCCCACGAGCAGTACTTC	CASRRGSGSPHEQYF
TRBD1	TRBV28	TRBJ2-7	once	TGTGCCAGCAGTCTGATTTACAGGGGGGATCTCTACGAGCAGTACTTC	CASSLIYRGDLYEQYF
NA	TRBV6-5	TRBJ1-5	NA	TGTGCCAGCAGTATTACCCACAGTAGCAATCAGCCCCAGCATTTT	CASSITHSSNQPQHF
NA	TRBV9	TRBJ2-7	NA	TGTGCCAGCAGCGTGGGGGACACCAGCTCCTACGAGCAGTACTTC	CASSVGDTSSYEQYF
TRBD1	TRBV27	TRBJ2-7	NA	TGTGCCAGCAGTTTAGGAGGACAGGGGACCTACGAGCAGTACTTC	CASSLGGQGTYEQYF
TRBD1	TRBV6-4	TRBJ2-3	NA	TGTGCCAGCAGTCAACAGGGGGCCGCCACAGATACGCAGTATTTT	CASSQQGAATDTQYF
TRBD1	TRBV9	TRBJ1-2	NA	TGTGCCAGCAGCACCCGGGACAGGGATGGCTACACCTTC	CASSTRDRDGYTF
TRBD2	TRBV3-1/TRBV3-2	TRBJ2-7	NA	TGTGCCAGCAGCCACCAACTAGCGGGAGGGCAATACGAGCAGTACTTC	CASSHQLAGGQYEQYF
NA	TRBV11-3	TRBJ2-5	NA	TGTGCCAGCAGCTTTACTGATCGAGAGACCCAGTACTTC	CASSFTDRETQYF
TRBD1	TRBV4-3	TRBJ1-1	NA	TGCGCCAGCAGCCAGGGACAGGGGAGAAAGTTCATGAACACTGAAGCTTTCTTT	CASSQGQGRKFMNTEAFF
TRBD1	TRBV13	TRBJ1-1	NA	TGTGCCAGCAGCACACAGGGGGGTAAAAGCGAAGCTTTCTTT	CASSTQGGKSEAFF
NA	TRBV30	TRBJ1-1	NA	TGTGCCTGGACCCGAGGTGGTACTGAAGCTTTCTTT	CAWTRGGTEAFF
TRBD1	TRBV5-6	TRBJ1-6	NA	TGTGCCAGCAGCTTGAATGGTCCGACAGGGGGGCATTCACCCCTCCACTTT	CASSLNGPTGGHSPLHF
NA	TRBV6-1	TRBJ2-7	NA	TGTGCCAGCAGTGAACCGGGACTCACCTACGAGCAGTACTTC	CASSEPGLTYEQYF
NA	TRBV6-7	TRBJ1-2	once	TGTGCCAGCAGTTGCGGCGACGAGCTCTATGGCTACACCTTC	CASSCGDELYGYTF
NA	TRBV2	TRBJ2-3	NA	TGTGCCAGCGGTGACCTCCCCCCAGATACGCAGTATTTT	CASGDLPPDTQYF
TRBD2	TRBV3-1/TRBV3-2	TRBJ2-6	NA	TGTGCCAGCAGCCAAGATTCTTGGTTAGCGGGCCCCTCTGGGGCCAACGTCCTGACTTTC	CASSQDSWLAGPSGANVLTF
TRBD1	TRBV28	TRBJ2-7	NA	TGTGCCAGCAGATCCCCTATGACAGGGAGCCACGAGCAGTACTTC	CASRSPMTGSHEQYF
TRBD1	TRBV19	TRBJ1-1	once	TGTGCCACCCCGACAGGGGCCGACACTGAAGCTTTCTTT	CATPTGADTEAFF
NA	TRBV5-1	TRBJ2-7	NA	TGCGCCAGCAAGCTCGAGACAGGGAGGTCCTACGAGCAGTACTTC	CASKLETGRSYEQYF
TRBD2	TRBV24-1	TRBJ2-1	once	TGTGCCACCAGTGATGCTAGCGGGGCTTATCCCTCCTACAATGAGCAGTTCTTC	CATSDASGAYPSYNEQFF
NA	TRBV6-6	TRBJ1-1	NA	TGTGCCAGCAGGAGAGAGACAGCAAACACTGAAGCTTTCTTT	CASRRETANTEAFF
TRBD2	TRBV9	TRBJ2-1	NA	TGTGCCAGCAGCGTAGCTACCGGGAGGTCCTACAATGAGCAGTTCTTC	CASSVATGRSYNEQFF
TRBD2	TRBV25-1	TRBJ2-7	NA	TGTGCCAGCAGTGCTGGCGGGAGGACCTACGAGCAGTACTTC	CASSAGGRTYEQYF
TRBD2	TRBV6-5	TRBJ2-7	NA	TGTGCCAGCAGTTACCGCAGCGGGAGCTACGAGCAGTACTTC	CASSYRSGSYEQYF
NA	TRBV28	TRBJ1-4	NA	TGTGCCAGCCGGTCAGACCCAGTTTTTGGAGGAAAACTGTTTTTT	CASRSDPVFGGKLFF